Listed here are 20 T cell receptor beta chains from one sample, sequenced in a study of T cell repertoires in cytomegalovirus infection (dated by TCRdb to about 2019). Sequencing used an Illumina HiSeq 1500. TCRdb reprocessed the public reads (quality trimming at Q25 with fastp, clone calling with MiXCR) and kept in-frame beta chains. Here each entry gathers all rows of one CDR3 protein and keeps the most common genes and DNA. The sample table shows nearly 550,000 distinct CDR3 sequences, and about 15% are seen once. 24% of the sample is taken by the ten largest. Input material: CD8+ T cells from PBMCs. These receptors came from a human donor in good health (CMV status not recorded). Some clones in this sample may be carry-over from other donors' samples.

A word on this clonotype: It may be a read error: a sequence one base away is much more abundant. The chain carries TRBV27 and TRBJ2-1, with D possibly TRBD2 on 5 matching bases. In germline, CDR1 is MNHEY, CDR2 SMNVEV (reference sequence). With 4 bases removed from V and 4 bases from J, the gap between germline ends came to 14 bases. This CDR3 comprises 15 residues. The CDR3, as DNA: TGTGCCAGCAGTTCCAGTAGCGAGTATTACAATGAGCAGTTCTTC. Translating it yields CASSSSSEYYNEQFF.

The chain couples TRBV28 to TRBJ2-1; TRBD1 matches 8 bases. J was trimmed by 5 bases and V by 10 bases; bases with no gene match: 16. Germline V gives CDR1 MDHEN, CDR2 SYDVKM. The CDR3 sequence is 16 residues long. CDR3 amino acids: CATSPPRTGTDNEQFF. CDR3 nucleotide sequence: TGTGCCACCAGCCCTCCTCGGACAGGGACCGACAATGAGCAGTTCTTC.

CDR3 coding DNA: TGTGCCAGCAGTGAAGTAAGGTCTCGAAACTATGGCTACACCTTC. This gives the protein CASSEVRSRNYGYTF. The V call is TRBV6-1, the J call TRBJ1-2, with D hard to call. The CDR3 has 15 amino acids. Germline V CDR1 and CDR2: MNHNS, SASEGT. V lost 1 base and J lost 2, with 11 bases in between.

This CDR3 reads CASSHPGLAVASTDTQYF. DNA of the CDR3: TGTGCCAGCAGCCATCCCGGACTAGCAGTTGCTAGCACAGATACGCAGTATTTT. This chain links TRBV3-1 with TRBJ2-3, with 8 bases identical to TRBD2. CDR3 length: 18 amino acids. Per the germline V gene, CDR1 is LGHDT and CDR2 is YNNKEL (reference sequence). V shed 3 bases, J shed 0 bases, and the junction held 11 bases outside the gene matches.

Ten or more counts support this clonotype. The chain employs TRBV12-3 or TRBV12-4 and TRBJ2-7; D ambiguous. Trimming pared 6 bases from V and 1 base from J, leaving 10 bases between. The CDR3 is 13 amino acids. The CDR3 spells CASSSQVSYEQYF. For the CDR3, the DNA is TGTGCCAGCAGCTCCCAGGTTTCCTACGAGCAGTACTTC.

The CDR3 reads CSFSSSYNEQFF. The DNA of the CDR3 is TGCAGCTTCTCTAGCTCCTACAATGAGCAGTTCTTC. The chain employs TRBV29-1 and TRBJ2-1, with D unresolved. Trimming stripped 8 bases from V and 0 bases from J, with 8 bases between. From germline, CDR1 is SQVTM and CDR2 ANQGSEA. The CDR3 consists of 12 residues.

The CDR3: CATSRDRGRGNQPQHF. In DNA, the CDR3 is TGTGCCACCAGCAGAGATCGGGGGCGCGGCAATCAGCCCCAGCATTTT. The chain is built from TRBV15 and TRBJ1-5; tentative D call: TRBD1 (6 bases). V dropped 0 bases and J dropped 2 bases, with 11 bases sitting between them. Looked up from germline, CDR1 is LNHNV and CDR2 is YYDKDF (reference sequence). The CDR3 runs to 16 residues.

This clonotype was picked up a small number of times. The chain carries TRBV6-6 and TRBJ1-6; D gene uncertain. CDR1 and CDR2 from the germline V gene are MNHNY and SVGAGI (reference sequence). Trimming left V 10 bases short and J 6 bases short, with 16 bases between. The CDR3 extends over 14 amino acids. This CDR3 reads CATAGPRGNSPLHF. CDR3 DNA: TGTGCCACCGCGGGTCCTCGGGGTAATTCACCCCTCCACTTT.

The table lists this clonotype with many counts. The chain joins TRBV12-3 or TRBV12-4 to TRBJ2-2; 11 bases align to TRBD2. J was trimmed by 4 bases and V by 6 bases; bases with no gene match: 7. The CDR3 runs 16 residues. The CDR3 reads CASRPNSGGATGELFF. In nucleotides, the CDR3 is TGTGCCAGCAGACCAAATAGCGGGGGGGCCACCGGGGAGCTGTTTTTT.

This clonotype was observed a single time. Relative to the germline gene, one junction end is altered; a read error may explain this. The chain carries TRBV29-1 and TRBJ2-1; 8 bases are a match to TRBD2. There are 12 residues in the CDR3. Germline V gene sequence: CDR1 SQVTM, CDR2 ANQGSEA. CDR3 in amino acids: CSVPGLVNEKFF. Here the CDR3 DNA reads TGCAGCGTGCCGGGACTAGTAAATGAGAAGTTCTTC.

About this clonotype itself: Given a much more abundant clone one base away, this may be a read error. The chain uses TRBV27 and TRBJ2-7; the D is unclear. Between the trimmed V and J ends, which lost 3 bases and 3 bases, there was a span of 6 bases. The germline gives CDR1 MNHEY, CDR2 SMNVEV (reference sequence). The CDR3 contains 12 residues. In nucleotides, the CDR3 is TGTGCCAGCAGTTTCCCCGTCTACGAGCAGTACTTC. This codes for CASSFPVYEQYF.

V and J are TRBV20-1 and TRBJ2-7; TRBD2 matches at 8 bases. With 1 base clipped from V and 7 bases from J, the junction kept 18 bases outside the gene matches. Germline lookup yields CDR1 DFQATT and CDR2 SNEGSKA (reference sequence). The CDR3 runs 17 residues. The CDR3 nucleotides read TGCAGTGCTAGAGGCTACTTAGCGGGATCCGGGAAGAGGGAGCAGTACTTC. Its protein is CSARGYLAGSGKREQYF.

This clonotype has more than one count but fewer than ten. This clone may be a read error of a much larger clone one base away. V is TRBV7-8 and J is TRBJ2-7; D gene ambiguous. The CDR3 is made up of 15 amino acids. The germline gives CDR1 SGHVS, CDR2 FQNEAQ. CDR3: CVSSPEVLALDEQYF. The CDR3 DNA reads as TGTGTCAGCAGCCCAGAGGTCTTAGCCCTCGACGAGCAGTACTTC.

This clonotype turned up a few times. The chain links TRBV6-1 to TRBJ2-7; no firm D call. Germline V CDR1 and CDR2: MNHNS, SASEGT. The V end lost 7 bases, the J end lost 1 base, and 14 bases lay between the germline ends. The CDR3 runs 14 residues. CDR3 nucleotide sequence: TGTGCCAGCACCCTCCTGGGGTGGTCCTACGAGCAGTACTTC. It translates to CASTLLGWSYEQYF.

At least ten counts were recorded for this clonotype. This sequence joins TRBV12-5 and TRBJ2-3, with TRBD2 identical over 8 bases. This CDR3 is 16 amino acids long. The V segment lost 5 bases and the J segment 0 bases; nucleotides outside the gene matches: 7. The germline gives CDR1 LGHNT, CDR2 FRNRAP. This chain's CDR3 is CASGLEAGASTDTQYF. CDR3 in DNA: TGTGCTAGTGGTCTGGAAGCGGGGGCCAGCACAGATACGCAGTATTTT.

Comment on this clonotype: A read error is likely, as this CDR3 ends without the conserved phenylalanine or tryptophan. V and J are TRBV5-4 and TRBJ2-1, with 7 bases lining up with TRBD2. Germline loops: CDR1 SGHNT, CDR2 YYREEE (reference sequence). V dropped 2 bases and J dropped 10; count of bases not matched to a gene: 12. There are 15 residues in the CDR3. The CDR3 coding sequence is TGTGCCAGCAGCTTCAGCGGGGAAGTAATCTGGGAGCAGTTCTTA. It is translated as CASSFSGEVIWEQFL.

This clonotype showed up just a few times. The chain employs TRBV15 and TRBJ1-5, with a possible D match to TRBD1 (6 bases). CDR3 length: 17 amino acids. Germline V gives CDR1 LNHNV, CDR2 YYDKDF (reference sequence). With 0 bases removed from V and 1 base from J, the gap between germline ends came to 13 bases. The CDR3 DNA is TGTGCCACCAGCAGAGATTGGGGGCAGGGGAGCAATCAGCCCCAGCATTTT. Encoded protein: CATSRDWGQGSNQPQHF.

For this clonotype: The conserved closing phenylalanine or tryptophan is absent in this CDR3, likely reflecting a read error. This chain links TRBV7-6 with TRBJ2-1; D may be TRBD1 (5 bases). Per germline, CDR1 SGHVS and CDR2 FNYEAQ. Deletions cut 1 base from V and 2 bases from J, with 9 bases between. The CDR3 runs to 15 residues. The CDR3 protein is CASSLGGPPYNEQFL. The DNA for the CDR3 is TGTGCCAGCAGCTTAGGGGGCCCCCCCTACAATGAGCAGTTCTTA.

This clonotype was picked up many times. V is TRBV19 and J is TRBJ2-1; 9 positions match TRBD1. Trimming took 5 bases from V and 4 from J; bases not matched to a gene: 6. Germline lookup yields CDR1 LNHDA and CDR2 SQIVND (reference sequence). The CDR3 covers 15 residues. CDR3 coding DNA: TGTGCCAGTAGTGTGGGACAGGGAATTTACAATGAGCAGTTCTTC. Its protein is CASSVGQGIYNEQFF.

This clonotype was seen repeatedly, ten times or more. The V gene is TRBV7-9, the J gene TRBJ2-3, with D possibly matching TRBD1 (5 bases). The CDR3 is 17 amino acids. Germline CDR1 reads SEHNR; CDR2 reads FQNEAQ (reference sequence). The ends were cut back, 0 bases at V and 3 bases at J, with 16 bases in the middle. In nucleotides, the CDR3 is TGTGCCAGCAGCTTAGCGATAGTTCGACAGATTACAGATACGCAGTATTTT. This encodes CASSLAIVRQITDTQYF.